This T cell receptor (beta chain) was observed in a study of T-cell memory formation after mild COVID-19. The study, taken as a whole, reports: There was a balanced CD4/CD8 profile in clones contracting day 15 to 85, and later expanders leaned CD4+.

The CDR3 runs 15 residues. V lost 6 bases, J lost 7 bases, and 10 bases stayed unmatched. Note on this clonotype: The antigen is not known.

TCRdb re-called the 5' RACE reads with MiXCR, one entry per CDR3 protein. Counted here are about 190,000 distinct CDR3 sequences, roughly 18% occurring once; the ten biggest clones make up roughly 2.4%. This sequence joins TRBV12-3 or TRBV12-4 and TRBJ2-2; 8 bases agree with TRBD1. Material for sequencing was PBMCs or a T cell subset sorted from them (not recorded which). The TCR originated in an adult woman who had mild COVID-19 (a few samples of this study predate the infection). Cell type and time point are not known. The CDR3 region is CASSPNRGKVGELFF. Written as DNA, the CDR3 is TGTGCCAGCAGCCCTAACAGGGGGAAGGTCGGGGAGCTGTTTTTT.